This TCR beta chain derives from a study of blood T cell repertoires in COVID-19. Turning to the study itself: Acute and convalescent COVID-19 samples came from the United States, Italy and Spain. Sources were T cells, B-cell-depleted T cells, or PBMCs; the material itself was cDNA or gDNA.

Original processing notes: Amplification from reference gene primers served as the basis for estimated nucleated cell counts. TCRdb keeps only in-frame clones here, not all; method: immunoSEQ multiplex PCR. D and trimming were read from the DNA, whereas the V and J calls and clone size are those reported in that table. The repertoire holds 55,000 to 90,000 clones, with 80% to 85% as singletons. The junction had 13 bases not matched to a gene; V was cut back by 5 bases and J by 5 bases. The CDR3 sequence is 16 residues long. The germline gives CDR1 MGHRA, CDR2 YSYEKL. The sequence came from an older woman with acute or convalescent COVID-19. Specimen: peripheral blood. This chain connects TRBV4-1 to TRBJ1-1, with 8 bases fitting TRBD1. CDR3 DNA sequence: TGCGCCAGCAGCTCCGGGACAGGCCTAACGGGGACTGAAGCTTTCTTT. This gives the protein CASSSGTGLTGTEAFF.